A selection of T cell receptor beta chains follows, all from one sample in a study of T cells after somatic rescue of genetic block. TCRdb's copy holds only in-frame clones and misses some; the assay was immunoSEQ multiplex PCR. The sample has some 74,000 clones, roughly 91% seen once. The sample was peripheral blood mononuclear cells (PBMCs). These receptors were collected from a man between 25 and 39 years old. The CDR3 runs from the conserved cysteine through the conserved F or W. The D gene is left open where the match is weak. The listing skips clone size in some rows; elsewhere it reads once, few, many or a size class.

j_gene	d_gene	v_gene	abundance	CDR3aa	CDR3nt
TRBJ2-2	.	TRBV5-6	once	CASSQNPSYTGELFF	TGTGCCAGCAGCCAGAACCCCTCTTACACCGGGGAGCTGTTTTTT
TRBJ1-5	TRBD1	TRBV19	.	CASSPRTGSSNQPQHF	TGTGCCAGTAGTCCCCGGACAGGGAGTAGCAATCAGCCCCAGCATTTT
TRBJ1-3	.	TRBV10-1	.	CASSEWGILSGNTIYF	TGCGCCAGCAGTGAGTGGGGGATCCTATCTGGAAACACCATATATTTT
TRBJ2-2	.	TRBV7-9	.	CASSLTSTGELFF	TGTGCCAGCAGCTTAACGTCTACCGGGGAGCTGTTTTTT
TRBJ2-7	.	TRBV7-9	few	CASSFRDEQYF	TGTGCCAGCAGCTTCCGTGACGAGCAGTACTTC
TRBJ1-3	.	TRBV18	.	CASSPPQKYTIYF	TGTGCCAGCTCACCACCACAGAAGTACACCATATATTTT
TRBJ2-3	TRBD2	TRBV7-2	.	CASSLRTSASTDTQYF	TGTGCCAGCAGCTTAAGGACTAGCGCTAGCACAGATACGCAGTATTTT
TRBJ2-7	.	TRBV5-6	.	CASSSPSWNYEQYF	TGTGCCAGCAGCTCCCCGTCTTGGAACTACGAGCAGTACTTC
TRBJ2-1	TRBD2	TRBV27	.	CASSFIAGVEQFF	TGTGCCAGCAGTTTCATAGCGGGAGTTGAGCAGTTCTTC
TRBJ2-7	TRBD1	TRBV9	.	CASSVGGTGSYEQYF	TGTGCCAGCAGCGTAGGAGGGACAGGGTCCTACGAGCAGTACTTC
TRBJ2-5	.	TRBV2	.	CASRDLVGTQYF	TGTGCCAGCCGGGACCTTGTCGGGACCCAGTACTTC
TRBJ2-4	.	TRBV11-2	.	CASSPTVNIQYF	TGTGCCAGCAGCCCCACGGTTAACATTCAGTACTTC
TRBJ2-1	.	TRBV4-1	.	CASSQTGMDYNNEQFF	TGCGCCAGCAGCCAAACAGGGATGGATTACAACAATGAGCAGTTCTTC
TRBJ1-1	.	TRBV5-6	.	CASSLEQGLSEAFF	TGTGCCAGCAGCTTGGAACAGGGTTTGTCTGAAGCTTTCTTT
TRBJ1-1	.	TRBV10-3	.	CAIKQEGEAFF	TGTGCCATCAAACAGGAAGGTGAAGCTTTCTTT
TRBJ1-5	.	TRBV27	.	CASSFTFGPGGQPQHF	TGTGCCAGCAGTTTCACCTTCGGGCCTGGAGGCCAGCCCCAGCATTTT
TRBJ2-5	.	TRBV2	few	CASSRIGETQYF	TGTGCCAGCAGTAGGATAGGAGAGACCCAGTACTTC
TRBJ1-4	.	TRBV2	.	CASSIQGAGEKLFF	TGTGCCAGCAGCATACAGGGTGCTGGGGAAAAACTGTTTTTT
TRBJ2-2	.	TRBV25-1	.	CASGSRAGELFF	TGTGCCAGCGGTTCAAGGGCCGGGGAGCTGTTTTTT
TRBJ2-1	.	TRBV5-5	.	CASSLSGISSYNEQFF	TGTGCCAGCAGCCTCTCCGGGATTTCCTCCTACAATGAGCAGTTCTTC
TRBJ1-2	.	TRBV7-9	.	CASTLDGYTF	TGTGCCAGCACCCTTGACGGCTACACCTTC
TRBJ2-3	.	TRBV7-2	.	CASRLPGLGTDTQYF	TGTGCCAGCAGGTTGCCGGGCCTCGGCACAGATACGCAGTATTTT
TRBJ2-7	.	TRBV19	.	CASSKALSYEQYF	TGTGCCAGTAGTAAGGCGTTGTCCTACGAGCAGTACTTC
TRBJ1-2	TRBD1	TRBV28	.	CASSWDRGVGYTF	TGTGCCAGCAGCTGGGACAGGGGAGTTGGCTACACCTTC
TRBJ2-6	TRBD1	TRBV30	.	CAWRQTGYGANVLTF	TGTGCCTGGAGGCAGACAGGGTATGGGGCCAACGTCCTGACTTTC
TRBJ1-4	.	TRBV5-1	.	CASSLVGSDEKLFF	TGCGCCAGCAGCTTGGTAGGGTCGGATGAAAAACTGTTTTTT
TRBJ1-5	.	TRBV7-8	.	CASSLGVQGNQPQHF	TGTGCCAGCAGCTTGGGGGTACAGGGAAATCAGCCCCAGCATTTT
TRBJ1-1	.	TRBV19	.	CASSITRGGTEAFF	TGTGCCAGTAGTATAACACGTGGCGGCACTGAAGCTTTCTTT
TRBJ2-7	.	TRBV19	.	CASSTLGGGAFHEQYF	TGTGCCAGTAGTACACTAGGGGGGGGCGCGTTCCACGAGCAGTACTTC
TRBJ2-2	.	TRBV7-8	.	CASSFSTGELFF	TGTGCCAGCAGCTTTAGCACCGGGGAGCTGTTTTTT
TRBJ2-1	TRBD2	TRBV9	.	CASSRVGSGVYNEQFF	TGTGCCAGCAGCCGGGTGGGTAGCGGGGTCTACAATGAGCAGTTCTTC
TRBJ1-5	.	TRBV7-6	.	CASSRTAYGHPQHF	TGTGCCAGCAGCAGGACCGCGTATGGTCATCCCCAGCATTTT
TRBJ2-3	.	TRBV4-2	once	CASSQPDGYTDTQYF	TGTGCCAGCAGCCAGCCGGACGGATACACAGATACGCAGTATTTT
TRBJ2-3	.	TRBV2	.	CASSAGTTDTQYF	TGTGCCAGCAGTGCGGGGACCACAGATACGCAGTATTTT
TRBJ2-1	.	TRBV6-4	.	CASSDQRASSYNEQFF	TGTGCCAGCAGTGACCAGCGGGCCAGCTCCTACAATGAGCAGTTCTTC
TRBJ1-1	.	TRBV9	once	CASSALHRTLPNTEAFF	TGTGCCAGCAGCGCACTCCACCGGACCTTGCCGAACACTGAAGCTTTCTTT
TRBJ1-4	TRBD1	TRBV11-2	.	CASSSGQGALNEKLFF	TGTGCCAGCAGCTCGGGACAGGGGGCCCTTAATGAAAAACTGTTTTTT
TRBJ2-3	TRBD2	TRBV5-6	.	CASSPGLAGGTDTQYF	TGTGCCAGCAGCCCGGGACTAGCGGGGGGCACAGATACGCAGTATTTT
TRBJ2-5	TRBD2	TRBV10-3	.	CAISPALAGGSETQYF	TGTGCCATCAGTCCAGCGCTAGCGGGAGGGTCAGAGACCCAGTACTTC
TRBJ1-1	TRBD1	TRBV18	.	CASSPRGGRTLNTEAFF	TGTGCCAGCTCACCAAGAGGGGGCCGGACATTGAACACTGAAGCTTTCTTT
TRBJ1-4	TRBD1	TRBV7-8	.	CASSPGQGNEKLFF	TGTGCCAGCAGCCCGGGACAGGGGAATGAAAAACTGTTTTTT
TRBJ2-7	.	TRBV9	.	CASSVGPGYEQYF	TGTGCCAGCAGCGTAGGTCCGGGTTACGAGCAGTACTTC
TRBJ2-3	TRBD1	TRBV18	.	CASSPGTGEGDTQYF	TGTGCCAGCTCACCCGGGACAGGGGAAGGAGATACGCAGTATTTT
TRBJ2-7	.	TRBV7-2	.	CASSLDRASYEQYF	TGTGCCAGCAGCCTCGATCGGGCCAGCTACGAGCAGTACTTC
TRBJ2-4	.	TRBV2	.	CASSDRVWDIQYF	TGTGCCAGCAGTGATAGGGTGTGGGACATTCAGTACTTC
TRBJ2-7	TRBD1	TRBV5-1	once	CASSLDPTGKSYEQYF	TGCGCCAGCAGCTTGGACCCGACAGGGAAATCCTACGAGCAGTACTTC